These T cell receptor beta chains were read from a single sample in a study of blood T cell repertoires in COVID-19. TCRdb's copy holds only in-frame clones and misses some; the assay was immunoSEQ multiplex PCR. The repertoire holds approximately 290,000 clones, with approximately 83% as singletons. Sequenced sample: PBMCs or T cells enriched from blood (not recorded which). Source of these receptors: a woman between 25 and 40 years old who had recovered from COVID-19. Both conserved end residues are part of each CDR3. Each record gives: CDR3 protein, CDR3 DNA, D gene, clone size, V gene, J gene. D genes are given only for firm matches. Some rows mark clone size as missing; the rest say once, few, many or name a class of expanded clone.

CDR3: CASSQDPFRGEAFF
DNA: TGTGCCAGCAGCCAAGACCCGTTCCGGGGGGAAGCTTTCTTT
D: .
size: .
V: TRBV3-1/TRBV3-2
J: TRBJ1-1

CDR3: CASSPPSTGVAEKLFF
DNA: TGTGCCAGCTCACCACCCTCAACGGGGGTTGCTGAAAAACTGTTTTTT
D: .
size: .
V: TRBV18
J: TRBJ1-4

CDR3: CASSLGASNQPQHF
DNA: TGTGCCAGCAGCTTAGGGGCGAGCAATCAGCCCCAGCATTTT
D: .
size: .
V: TRBV7-9
J: TRBJ1-5

CDR3: CASSLTGGSAREKLFF
DNA: TGTGCCAGCAGCCTGACAGGGGGGTCGGCACGTGAAAAACTGTTTTTT
D: TRBD1
size: .
V: TRBV28
J: TRBJ1-4

CDR3: CASSSTGKGYTF
DNA: TGTGCCAGCAGTTCCACAGGGAAAGGCTACACCTTC
D: .
size: .
V: TRBV12-3/TRBV12-4
J: TRBJ1-2

CDR3: CASSSTDGNTIYF
DNA: TGTGCCAGCAGCTCGACAGACGGAAACACCATATATTTT
D: .
size: .
V: TRBV7-9
J: TRBJ1-3

CDR3: CASSSGTGGNTIYF
DNA: TGCGCCAGCAGCTCCGGGACAGGGGGGAACACCATATATTTT
D: TRBD1
size: few
V: TRBV5-1
J: TRBJ1-3

CDR3: CASSRGLSNQPQHF
DNA: TGTGCCAGCTCACGAGGGCTTAGCAATCAGCCCCAGCATTTT
D: .
size: .
V: TRBV18
J: TRBJ1-5

CDR3: CASSIARNTEAFF
DNA: TGTGCCAGTAGTATAGCCCGGAACACTGAAGCTTTCTTT
D: .
size: .
V: TRBV19
J: TRBJ1-1

CDR3: CASASRPTGTSHTNEQFF
DNA: TGTGCCAGCGCCTCCCGGCCAACCGGGACTAGCCATACCAATGAGCAGTTCTTC
D: .
size: .
V: TRBV21-1
J: TRBJ2-1

CDR3: CASSPTHDSNTEAFF
DNA: TGTGCCAGCTCACCGACTCACGACAGCAACACTGAAGCTTTCTTT
D: .
size: .
V: TRBV18
J: TRBJ1-1

CDR3: CASSLGGKTEAFF
DNA: TGTGCCAGCAGCTTAGGGGGGAAGACTGAAGCTTTCTTT
D: .
size: .
V: TRBV7-3
J: TRBJ1-1

CDR3: CASSRLRETDTEQYF
DNA: TGTGCCAGCAGTCGACTCCGGGAAACCGATACCGAGCAGTACTTC
D: .
size: .
V: TRBV27
J: TRBJ2-7

CDR3: CASSLARDRVYGYTF
DNA: TGTGCCAGCAGCTTAGCCCGGGACAGGGTGTATGGCTACACCTTC
D: TRBD1
size: .
V: TRBV7-2
J: TRBJ1-2

CDR3: CASRGQGHIAKNIQYF
DNA: TGTGCCAGCCGGGGACAGGGGCACATAGCCAAAAACATTCAGTACTTC
D: TRBD1
size: .
V: TRBV28
J: TRBJ2-4

CDR3: CAISELGTEGSGNTIYF
DNA: TGTGCCATCAGTGAACTTGGGACAGAAGGGTCTGGAAACACCATATATTTT
D: TRBD1
size: .
V: TRBV10-3
J: TRBJ1-3

CDR3: CASSTQGSYNSPLHF
DNA: TGTGCCAGCAGCACACAGGGCTCCTATAATTCACCCCTCCACTTT
D: .
size: .
V: TRBV11-2
J: TRBJ1-6

CDR3: CAWSVYGGAEKLFF
DNA: TGTGCCTGGAGTGTATATGGGGGGGCTGAAAAACTGTTTTTT
D: .
size: .
V: TRBV30
J: TRBJ1-4

CDR3: CASSPPASGGETQYF
DNA: TGTGCCAGCTCACCACCTGCTAGCGGGGGAGAGACCCAGTACTTC
D: TRBD2
size: .
V: TRBV18
J: TRBJ2-5

CDR3: CATSDLKQGESFRETQYF
DNA: TGTGCCACCAGTGATTTGAAACAGGGAGAGTCTTTTAGGGAGACCCAGTACTTC
D: .
size: .
V: TRBV24-1
J: TRBJ2-5

CDR3: CASSVSRSVTDTQYF
DNA: TGTGCCAGCAGCGTCTCTCGTTCGGTCACAGATACGCAGTATTTT
D: .
size: .
V: TRBV7-3
J: TRBJ2-3

CDR3: CASSPRTGPYEQYF
DNA: TGTGCCAGCAGTCCTCGGACAGGTCCCTACGAGCAGTACTTC
D: TRBD1
size: .
V: TRBV28
J: TRBJ2-7

CDR3: CARAGILGTEAFF
DNA: TGTGCCCGAGCGGGTATTTTGGGCACTGAAGCTTTCTTT
D: .
size: .
V: TRBV30
J: TRBJ1-1

CDR3: CASSSGGTDTQYF
DNA: TGTGCCAGCAGCTCCGGCGGGACAGATACGCAGTATTTT
D: .
size: .
V: TRBV11-2
J: TRBJ2-3

CDR3: CASSQEFETGGNEQFF
DNA: TGTGCCAGCAGCCAAGAATTCGAGACAGGGGGCAATGAGCAGTTCTTC
D: TRBD1
size: .
V: TRBV4-2
J: TRBJ2-1

CDR3: CASSLGLLAGGRETQYF
DNA: TGTGCCAGCAGCTTGGGGTTGCTAGCGGGAGGTAGGGAGACCCAGTACTTC
D: TRBD2
size: .
V: TRBV5-4
J: TRBJ2-5

CDR3: CASSLWQGETQYF
DNA: TGTGCCAGCAGTTTATGGCAGGGGGAGACCCAGTACTTC
D: .
size: .
V: TRBV27
J: TRBJ2-5

CDR3: CASSLTRAGGATYEQYF
DNA: TGTGCCAGCAGTTTGACCCGTGCGGGGGGGGCCACCTACGAGCAGTACTTC
D: TRBD2
size: .
V: TRBV28
J: TRBJ2-7

CDR3: CASSTDRAQPQHF
DNA: TGTGCCAGCAGTACGGACAGGGCCCAGCCCCAGCATTTT
D: TRBD1
size: .
V: TRBV7-9
J: TRBJ1-5

CDR3: CAAARLGRSYEQYF
DNA: TGTGCCGCAGCCAGGTTGGGCCGCTCCTACGAGCAGTACTTC
D: .
size: .
V: TRBV28
J: TRBJ2-7

CDR3: CASSHHEGDGYTF
DNA: TGTGCCAGCAGTCACCATGAGGGGGATGGCTACACCTTC
D: .
size: .
V: TRBV28
J: TRBJ1-2

CDR3: CASSLRGEKTGELFF
DNA: TGTGCCAGCAGTTTAAGAGGCGAGAAAACCGGGGAGCTGTTTTTT
D: .
size: .
V: TRBV6-5
J: TRBJ2-2

CDR3: CASSFPNGGYTF
DNA: TGTGCCAGCAGTTTCCCAAATGGCGGCTACACCTTC
D: .
size: few
V: TRBV27
J: TRBJ1-2

CDR3: CASMTGMISPLHF
DNA: TGTGCCAGCATGACAGGGATGATTTCACCCCTCCACTTT
D: TRBD1
size: .
V: TRBV2
J: TRBJ1-6

CDR3: CASSLSPDRNYGYTF
DNA: TGTGCCAGCAGTTTATCCCCGGACAGGAACTATGGCTACACCTTC
D: TRBD1
size: .
V: TRBV28
J: TRBJ1-2

CDR3: CASRREGGTQYF
DNA: TGTGCCAGCAGGCGCGAAGGAGGGACCCAGTACTTC
D: .
size: .
V: TRBV6-5
J: TRBJ2-5

CDR3: CAWNPGYNEQFF
DNA: TGTGCCTGGAACCCGGGCTACAATGAGCAGTTCTTC
D: .
size: .
V: TRBV30
J: TRBJ2-1

CDR3: CASSILLRSTEAFF
DNA: TGTGCCAGTAGTATCCTTCTAAGGAGCACTGAAGCTTTCTTT
D: .
size: .
V: TRBV19
J: TRBJ1-1

CDR3: CASSWDYYNEQFF
DNA: TGTGCCAGCAGCTGGGACTACTACAATGAGCAGTTCTTC
D: TRBD2
size: .
V: TRBV7-2
J: TRBJ2-1

CDR3: CASRWGGSYEQYF
DNA: TGTGCCAGCCGCTGGGGGGGTTCCTACGAGCAGTACTTC
D: TRBD2
size: many
V: TRBV12-3/TRBV12-4
J: TRBJ2-7

CDR3: CASSYSNVGRGQFF
DNA: TGTGCCAGCAGTTACTCTAATGTTGGGAGAGGGCAGTTCTTC
D: .
size: .
V: TRBV6-2/TRBV6-3
J: TRBJ2-1

CDR3: CASFGRGELFF
DNA: TGCGCCAGCTTCGGTCGGGGAGAACTGTTTTTT
D: .
size: .
V: TRBV5-1
J: TRBJ1-4

CDR3: CASSPTGQSSGANVLTF
DNA: TGTGCCAGCTCACCGACAGGGCAGAGCTCTGGGGCCAACGTCCTGACTTTC
D: TRBD1
size: .
V: TRBV18
J: TRBJ2-6

CDR3: CASSQETSGMNNEQFF
DNA: TGCGCCAGCAGCCAAGAGACCAGCGGGATGAACAATGAGCAGTTCTTC
D: TRBD2
size: .
V: TRBV4-1
J: TRBJ2-1

CDR3: CASSVGDGGFAFF
DNA: TGTGCCAGCAGCGTAGGGGATGGGGGGTTTGCTTTCTTT
D: .
size: .
V: TRBV6-5
J: TRBJ1-1

CDR3: CASSRGGAINEQFF
DNA: TGTGCCAGCAGCCGCGGGGGGGCCATTAATGAGCAGTTCTTC
D: TRBD2
size: few
V: TRBV7-2
J: TRBJ2-1

CDR3: CASSHPPPPGDGYTF
DNA: TGCGCCAGCAGCCATCCCCCGCCTCCCGGGGATGGCTACACCTTC
D: .
size: .
V: TRBV4-1
J: TRBJ1-2

CDR3: CASSASQSSYGYTF
DNA: TGTGCCAGCAGCGCGTCTCAGTCTAGCTATGGCTACACCTTC
D: .
size: .
V: TRBV28
J: TRBJ1-2